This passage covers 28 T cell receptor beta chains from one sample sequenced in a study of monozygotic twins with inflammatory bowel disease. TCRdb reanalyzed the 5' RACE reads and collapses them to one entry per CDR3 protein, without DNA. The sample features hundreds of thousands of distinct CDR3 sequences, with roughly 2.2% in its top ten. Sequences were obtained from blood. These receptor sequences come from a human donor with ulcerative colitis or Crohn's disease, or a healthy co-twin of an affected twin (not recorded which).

CDR3 residues: CASKSFRDTNQPQHF. The chain recombines TRBV6-1 with TRBJ1-5; TCRdb designates TRBD1, a call that cannot be tested without DNA. Germline V CDR1 and CDR2: MNHNS, SASEGT. The CDR3 has 15 amino acids.

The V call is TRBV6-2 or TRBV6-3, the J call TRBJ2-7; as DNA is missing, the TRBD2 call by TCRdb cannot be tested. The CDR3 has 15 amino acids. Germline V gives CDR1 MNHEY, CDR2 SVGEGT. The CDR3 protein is CASSLRSSAGGEQYF.

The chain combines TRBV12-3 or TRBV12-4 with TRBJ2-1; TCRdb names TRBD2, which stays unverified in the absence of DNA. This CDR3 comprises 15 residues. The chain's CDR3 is CASRGTSGLYNEQFF.

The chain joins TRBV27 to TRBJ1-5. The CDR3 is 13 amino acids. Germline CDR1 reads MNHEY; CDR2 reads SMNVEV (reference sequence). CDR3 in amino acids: CASSGLSNQPQHF.

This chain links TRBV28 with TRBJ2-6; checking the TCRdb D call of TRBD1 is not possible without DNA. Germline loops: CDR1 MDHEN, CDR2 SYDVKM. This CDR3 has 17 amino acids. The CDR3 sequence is CASAGTGDYSGANVLTF.

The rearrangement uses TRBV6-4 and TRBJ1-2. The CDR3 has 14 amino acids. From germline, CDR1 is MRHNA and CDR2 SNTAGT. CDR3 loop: CASSDSAAGYGYTF.

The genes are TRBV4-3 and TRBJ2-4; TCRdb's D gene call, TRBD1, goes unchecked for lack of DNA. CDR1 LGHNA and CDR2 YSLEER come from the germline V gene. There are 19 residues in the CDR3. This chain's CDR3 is CASSQFDGQGAVAKNIQYF.

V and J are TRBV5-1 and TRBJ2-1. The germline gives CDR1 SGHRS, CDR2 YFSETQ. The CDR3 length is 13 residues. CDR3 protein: CASSLVEYNEQFF.

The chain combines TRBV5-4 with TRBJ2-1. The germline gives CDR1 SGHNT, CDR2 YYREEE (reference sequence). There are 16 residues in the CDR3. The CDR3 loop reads CASSPDLIHSYNEQFF.

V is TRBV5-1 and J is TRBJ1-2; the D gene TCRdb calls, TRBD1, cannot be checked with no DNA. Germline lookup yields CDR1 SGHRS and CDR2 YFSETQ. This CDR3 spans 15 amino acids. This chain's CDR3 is CASSSGQGGSYGYTF. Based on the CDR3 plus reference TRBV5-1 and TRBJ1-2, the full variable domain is KAGVTQTPRYLIKTRGQQVTLSCSPISGHRSVSWYQQTPGQGLQFLFEYFSETQRNKGNFPGRFSGRQFSNSRSEMNVSTLELGDSALYLCASSSGQGGSYGYTFGSGTRLTVV.

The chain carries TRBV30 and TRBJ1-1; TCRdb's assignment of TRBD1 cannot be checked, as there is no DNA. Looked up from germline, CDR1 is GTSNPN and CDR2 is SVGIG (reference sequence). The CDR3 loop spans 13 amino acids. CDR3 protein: CACHRGLNTEAFF.

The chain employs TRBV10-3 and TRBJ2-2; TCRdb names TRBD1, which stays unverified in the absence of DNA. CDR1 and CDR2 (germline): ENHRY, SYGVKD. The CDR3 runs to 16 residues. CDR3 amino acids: CAISERRGAEAGELFF.

The CDR3 region is CASSLSGKNTGELFF. The chain recombines TRBV5-1 with TRBJ2-2; the TRBD2 assignment by TCRdb is unverifiable without DNA. Germline values: CDR1 SGHRS, CDR2 YFSETQ. The CDR3 consists of 15 residues.

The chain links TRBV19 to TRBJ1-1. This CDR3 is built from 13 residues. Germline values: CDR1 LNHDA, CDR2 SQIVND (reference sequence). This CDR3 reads CASSMAQNTEAFF.

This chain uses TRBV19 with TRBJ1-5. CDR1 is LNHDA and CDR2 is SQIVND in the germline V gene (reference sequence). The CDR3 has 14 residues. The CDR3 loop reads CASSIDPSQEPQHF.

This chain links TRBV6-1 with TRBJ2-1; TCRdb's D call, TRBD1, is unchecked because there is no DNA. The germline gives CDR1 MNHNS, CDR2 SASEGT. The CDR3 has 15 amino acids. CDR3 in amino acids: CASSEVGGGYNEQFF.

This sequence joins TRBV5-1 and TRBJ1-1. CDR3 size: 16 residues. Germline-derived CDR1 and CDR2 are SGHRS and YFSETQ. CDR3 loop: CASSLRDSEGNTEAFF.

The CDR3 here is CASSVAQVGYTF. The chain employs TRBV28 and TRBJ1-2. From germline, CDR1 is MDHEN and CDR2 SYDVKM. The CDR3 runs 12 residues.

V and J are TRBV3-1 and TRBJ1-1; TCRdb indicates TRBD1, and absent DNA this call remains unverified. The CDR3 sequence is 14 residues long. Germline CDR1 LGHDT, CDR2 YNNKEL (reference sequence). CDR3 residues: CASSRTAMNTEAFF.

CDR3 residues: CASGLNQETQYF. The rearrangement uses TRBV2 and TRBJ2-5; the TCRdb call, TRBD2, lacks DNA for checking. CDR1 and CDR2 (germline): SNHLY, FYNNEI. The CDR3 length is 12 residues.

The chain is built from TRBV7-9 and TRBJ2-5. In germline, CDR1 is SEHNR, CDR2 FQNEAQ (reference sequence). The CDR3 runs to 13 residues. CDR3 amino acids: CASSSDWQETQYF.

Here the CDR3 reads CASGGRAGGTGSDEQFF. V usage is TRBV2 and J usage is TRBJ2-1; no DNA is available, so the TRBD2 call from TCRdb remains unchecked. Germline V lookup: CDR1 SNHLY, CDR2 FYNNEI. The CDR3 sequence is 17 residues long.

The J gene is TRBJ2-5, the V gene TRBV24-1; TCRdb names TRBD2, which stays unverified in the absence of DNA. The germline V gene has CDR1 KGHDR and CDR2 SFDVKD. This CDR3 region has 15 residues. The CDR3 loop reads CATSDRTSGGETQYF.

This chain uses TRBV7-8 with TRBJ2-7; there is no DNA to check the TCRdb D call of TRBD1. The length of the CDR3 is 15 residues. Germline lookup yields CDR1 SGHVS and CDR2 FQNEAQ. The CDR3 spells CATSLAAGGSYEQYF.

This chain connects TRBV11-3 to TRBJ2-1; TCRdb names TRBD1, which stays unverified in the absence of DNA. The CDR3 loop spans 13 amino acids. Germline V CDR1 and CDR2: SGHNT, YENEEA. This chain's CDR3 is CASSSPGNYEQFF.

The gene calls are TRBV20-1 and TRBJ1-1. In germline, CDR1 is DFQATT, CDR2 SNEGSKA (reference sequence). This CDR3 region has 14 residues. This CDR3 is CSASPLGVSLEAFF.

CDR3 amino acids: CSVSQGALNTEAFF. V and J are TRBV20-1 and TRBJ1-1; TCRdb lists TRBD1, though no DNA is available to test this call. Per the germline V gene, CDR1 is DFQATT and CDR2 is SNEGSKA (reference sequence). This CDR3 is 14 amino acids long.

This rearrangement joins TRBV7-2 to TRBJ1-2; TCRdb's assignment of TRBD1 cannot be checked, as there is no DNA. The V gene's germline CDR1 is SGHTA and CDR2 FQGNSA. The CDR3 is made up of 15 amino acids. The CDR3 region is CASSRWTGGNYGYTF.